The clone carrying this T cell receptor (beta chain) has a handful of counts. Its cognate antigen is unknown. Then a second PCR, running about 7 to 11 cycles, was carried out with a sample-barcoded 5' primer and a J-beta primer mix. MiXCR, applied by TCRdb to the 5' RACE reads, yields one record per CDR3 protein. The sample records roughly 930,000 distinct CDR3 sequences, roughly 50% being singletons. The CDR3 totals 15 residues. The germline V gene encodes CDR1 SGHAT and CDR2 FQDESV (reference sequence). Trimming at V came to 0 bases and at J to 5 bases, leaving 6 bases not matched to a gene. Healthy Caucasian individuals from Russia aged about 6 to 95 were enrolled as donors. The data were obtained in a study of blood T cells in healthy people across ages. Findings and caveats of the study: With age, beta diversity per million T cells declined roughly linearly, significantly by 30 to 40.

Sequencing was performed on blood. The receptor was isolated from a man aged 30 to 45 in good health. The V and J genes are TRBV11-1 and TRBJ2-5; TRBD2 matches at 7 bases. The CDR3 region is CASSLAGGFYETQYF. The DNA of the CDR3 is TGTGCCAGCAGCTTAGCGGGGGGGTTCTACGAGACCCAGTACTTC.